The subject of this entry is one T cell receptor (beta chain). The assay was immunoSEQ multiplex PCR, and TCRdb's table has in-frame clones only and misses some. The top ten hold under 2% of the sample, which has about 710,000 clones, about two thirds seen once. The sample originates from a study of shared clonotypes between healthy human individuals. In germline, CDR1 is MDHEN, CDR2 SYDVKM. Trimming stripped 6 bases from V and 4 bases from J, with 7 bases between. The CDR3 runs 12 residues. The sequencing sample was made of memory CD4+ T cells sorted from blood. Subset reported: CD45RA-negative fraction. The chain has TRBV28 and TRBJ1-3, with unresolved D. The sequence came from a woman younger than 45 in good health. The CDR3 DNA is TGTGCCAGCAGAAGACAAGGAAACACCATATATTTT. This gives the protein CASRRQGNTIYF.